The T cell receptor beta chain described here comes from a study of T cells in Graves' hyperthyroidism and ophthalmopathy. In this sample, this clonotype turned up many times. Antigen unknown. RNA transcripts yielded amplified TCR beta CDR3 regions. Initially, a first-round RT-PCR of the TCR CDR3 employed the HTBI primer set. TCRdb reprocessed the multiplex PCR reads with MiXCR, giving one entry per CDR3 protein. The table has more than 350,000 distinct CDR3 sequences, approximately 18% seen once. The V gene's germline CDR1 is SGHVS and CDR2 FQNEAQ. This CDR3 has 15 residues. Unmatched junction bases numbered 4, after V lost 2 bases and J lost 4 bases. Overall study findings and caveats: Separation of ophthalmopathy from stable hyperthyroidism was achieved by a 13 V-J model. Blood also contained most expanded thyroid clonotypes above 0.001.

Patients were excluded because of uncontrolled infection, other autoimmune disease, pregnancy or lactation. Approximately 10 ml of fresh peripheral blood supplied the PBMCs. Material: blood. V usage is TRBV7-8 and J usage is TRBJ2-7; 11 nucleotides match TRBD1. This receptor was obtained from a woman aged 30 to 39 with Graves' hyperthyroidism that later progressed to Graves' ophthalmopathy. The CDR3 is CASSLYGTGGYEQYF. The CDR3 nucleotides read TGTGCCAGCAGCTTATATGGGACAGGGGGTTACGAGCAGTACTTC.